Described below is a single T cell receptor (beta chain) sequence and its context. This sample is part of a study of blood T cell repertoires in COVID-19. Looking at the study overall: PBMCs, B-cell-depleted T cells, or T cells were the source of the cDNA or gDNA that made up the material.

Germline V gene lookup returns CDR1 MNHEY and CDR2 SVGAGI. The V segment lost 5 bases and the J segment 4 bases; nucleotides outside the gene matches: 11. There are 15 residues in the CDR3. The table came from immunoSEQ multiplex PCR; TCRdb's copy has only in-frame clones and leaves some out. Seen here are about 220,000 clones, 85% to 90% observed once, and the top ten hold over 3%. This receptor was obtained from a woman between 18 and 29 years old in a cohort exposed to, infected with or recovered from COVID-19 (not recorded which). The sample taken for sequencing was PBMCs or T cells enriched from blood (not recorded which). The chain carries TRBV6-5 and TRBJ2-7; 7 bases agree with TRBD1. CDR3 protein: CASSTLRDRLYEQYF. CDR3 nucleotide sequence: TGTGCCAGCAGTACCCTCCGGGACAGATTATACGAGCAGTACTTC.